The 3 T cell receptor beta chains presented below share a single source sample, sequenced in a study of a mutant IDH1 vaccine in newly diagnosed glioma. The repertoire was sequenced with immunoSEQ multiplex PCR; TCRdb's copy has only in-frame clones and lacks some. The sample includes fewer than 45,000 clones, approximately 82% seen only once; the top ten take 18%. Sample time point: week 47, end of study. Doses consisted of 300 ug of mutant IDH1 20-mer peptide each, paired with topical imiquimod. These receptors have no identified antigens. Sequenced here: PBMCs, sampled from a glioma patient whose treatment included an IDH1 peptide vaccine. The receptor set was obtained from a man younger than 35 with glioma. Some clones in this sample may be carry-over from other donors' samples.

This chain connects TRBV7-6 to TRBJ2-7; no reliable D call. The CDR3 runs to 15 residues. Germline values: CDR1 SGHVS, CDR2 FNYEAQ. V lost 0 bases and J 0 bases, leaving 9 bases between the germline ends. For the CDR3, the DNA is TGTGCCAGCAGCTTAGCACCGACCGTCTCCTACGAGCAGTACTTC. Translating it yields CASSLAPTVSYEQYF.

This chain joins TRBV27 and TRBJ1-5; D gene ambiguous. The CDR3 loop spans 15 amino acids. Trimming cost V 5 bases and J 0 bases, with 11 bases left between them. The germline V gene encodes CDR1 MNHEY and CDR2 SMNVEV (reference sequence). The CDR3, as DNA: TGTGCCAGCAGTCAGACACCTTATAGCAATCAGCCCCAGCATTTT. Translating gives CASSQTPYSNQPQHF.

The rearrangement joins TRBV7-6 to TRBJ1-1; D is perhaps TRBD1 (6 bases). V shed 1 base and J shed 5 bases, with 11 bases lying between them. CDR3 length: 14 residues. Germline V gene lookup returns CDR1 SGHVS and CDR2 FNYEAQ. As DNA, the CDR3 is TGTGCCAGCAGCTTAGGGACAGTTGGAACTGAAGCTTTCTTT. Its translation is CASSLGTVGTEAFF.